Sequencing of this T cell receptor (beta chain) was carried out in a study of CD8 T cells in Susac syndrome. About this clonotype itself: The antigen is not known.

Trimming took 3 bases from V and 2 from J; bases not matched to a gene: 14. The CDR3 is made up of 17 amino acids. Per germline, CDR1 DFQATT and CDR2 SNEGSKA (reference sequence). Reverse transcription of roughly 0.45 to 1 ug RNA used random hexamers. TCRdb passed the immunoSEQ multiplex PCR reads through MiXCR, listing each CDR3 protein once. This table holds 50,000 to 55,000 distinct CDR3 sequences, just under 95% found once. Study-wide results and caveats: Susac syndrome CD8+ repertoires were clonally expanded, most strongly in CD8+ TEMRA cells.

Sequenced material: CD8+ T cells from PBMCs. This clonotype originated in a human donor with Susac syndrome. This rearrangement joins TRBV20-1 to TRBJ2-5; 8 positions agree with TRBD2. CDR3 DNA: TGCAGTGCTAGTGGAGGGTACGGCGGGGGGCCACAAGAGACCCAGTACTTC. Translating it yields CSASGGYGGGPQETQYF.